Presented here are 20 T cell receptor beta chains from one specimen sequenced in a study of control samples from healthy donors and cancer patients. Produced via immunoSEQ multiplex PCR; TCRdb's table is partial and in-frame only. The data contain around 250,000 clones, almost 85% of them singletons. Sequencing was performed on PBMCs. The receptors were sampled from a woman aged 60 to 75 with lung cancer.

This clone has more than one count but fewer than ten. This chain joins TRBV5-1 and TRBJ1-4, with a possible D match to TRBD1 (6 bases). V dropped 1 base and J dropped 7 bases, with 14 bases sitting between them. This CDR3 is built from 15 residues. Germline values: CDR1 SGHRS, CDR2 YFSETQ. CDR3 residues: CASSLQQGVGEKLFF. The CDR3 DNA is TGCGCCAGCAGCTTGCAACAGGGAGTGGGTGAAAAACTGTTTTTT.

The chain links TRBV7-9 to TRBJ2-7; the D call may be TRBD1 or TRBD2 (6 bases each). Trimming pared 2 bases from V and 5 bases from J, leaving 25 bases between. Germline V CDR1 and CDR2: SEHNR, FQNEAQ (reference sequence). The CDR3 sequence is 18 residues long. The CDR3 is CASSLTTWTWRDTNEQYF. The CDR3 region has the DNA TGTGCCAGCAGCTTAACGACCTGGACTTGGCGGGACACGAACGAGCAGTACTTC.

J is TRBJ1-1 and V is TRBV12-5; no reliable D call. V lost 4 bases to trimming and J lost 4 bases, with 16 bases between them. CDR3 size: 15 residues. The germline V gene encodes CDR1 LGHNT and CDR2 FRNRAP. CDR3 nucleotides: TGTGCTAGTGGTTCGGACTGGTGGTTGAGCACTGAAGCTTTCTTT. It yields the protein CASGSDWWLSTEAFF.

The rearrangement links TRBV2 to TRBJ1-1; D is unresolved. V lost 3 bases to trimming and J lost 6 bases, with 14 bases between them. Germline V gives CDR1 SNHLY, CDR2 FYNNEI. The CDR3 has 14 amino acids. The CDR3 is CASSEFRSGAEAFF. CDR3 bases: TGTGCCAGCAGTGAGTTCAGGAGCGGCGCTGAAGCTTTCTTT.

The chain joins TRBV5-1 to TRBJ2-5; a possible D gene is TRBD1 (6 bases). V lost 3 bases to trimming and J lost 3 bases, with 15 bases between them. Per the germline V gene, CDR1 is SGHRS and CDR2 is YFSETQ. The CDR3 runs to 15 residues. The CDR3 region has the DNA TGCGCCAGCAGCTACATGGTTGCAGGGGAAGAGACCCAGTACTTC. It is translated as CASSYMVAGEETQYF.

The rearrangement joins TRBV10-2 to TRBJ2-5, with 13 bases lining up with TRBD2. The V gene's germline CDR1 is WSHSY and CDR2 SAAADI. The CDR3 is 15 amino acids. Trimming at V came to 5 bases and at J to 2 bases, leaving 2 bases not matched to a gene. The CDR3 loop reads CASSTGLAGQETQYF. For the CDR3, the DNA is TGCGCCAGCAGTACGGGACTAGCGGGGCAAGAGACCCAGTACTTC.

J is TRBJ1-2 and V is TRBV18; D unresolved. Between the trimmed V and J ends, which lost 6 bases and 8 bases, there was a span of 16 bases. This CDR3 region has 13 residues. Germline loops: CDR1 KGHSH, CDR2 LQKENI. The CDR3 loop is CASSLSSVRGYTF. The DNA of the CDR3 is TGTGCCAGCTCTCTTTCCAGCGTCAGGGGCTACACCTTC.

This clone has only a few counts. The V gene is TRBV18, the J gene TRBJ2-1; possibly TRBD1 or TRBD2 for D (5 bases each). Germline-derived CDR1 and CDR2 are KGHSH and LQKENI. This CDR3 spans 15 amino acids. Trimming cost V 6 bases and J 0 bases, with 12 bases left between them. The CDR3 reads CASSPPGSSYNEQFF. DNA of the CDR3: TGTGCCAGCTCCCCGCCAGGGAGCTCCTACAATGAGCAGTTCTTC.

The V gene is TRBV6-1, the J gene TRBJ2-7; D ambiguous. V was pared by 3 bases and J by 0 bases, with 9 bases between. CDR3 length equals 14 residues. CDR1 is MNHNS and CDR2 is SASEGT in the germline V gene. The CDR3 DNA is TGTGCCAGCAGTGATGACGGTGTCTCCTACGAGCAGTACTTC. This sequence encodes CASSDDGVSYEQYF.

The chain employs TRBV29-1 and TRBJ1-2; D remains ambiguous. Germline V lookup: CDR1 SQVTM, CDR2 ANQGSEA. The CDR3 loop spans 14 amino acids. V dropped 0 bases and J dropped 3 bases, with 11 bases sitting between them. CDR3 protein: CSVEEGNPYYGYTF. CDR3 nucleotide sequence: TGCAGCGTTGAAGAGGGCAATCCTTACTATGGCTACACCTTC.

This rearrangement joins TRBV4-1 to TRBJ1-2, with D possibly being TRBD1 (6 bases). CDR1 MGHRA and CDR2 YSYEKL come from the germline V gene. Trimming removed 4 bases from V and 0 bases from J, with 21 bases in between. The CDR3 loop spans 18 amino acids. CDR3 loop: CASSRRLAGQPTNYGYTF. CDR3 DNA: TGCGCCAGCAGCCGACGACTCGCAGGACAGCCTACTAACTATGGCTACACCTTC.

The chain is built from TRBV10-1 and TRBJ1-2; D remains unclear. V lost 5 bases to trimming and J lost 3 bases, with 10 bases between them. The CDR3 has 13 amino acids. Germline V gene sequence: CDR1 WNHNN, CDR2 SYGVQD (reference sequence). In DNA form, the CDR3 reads TGCGCCAGCAGTCCTTTAAGGGACTATGGCTACACCTTC. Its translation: CASSPLRDYGYTF.

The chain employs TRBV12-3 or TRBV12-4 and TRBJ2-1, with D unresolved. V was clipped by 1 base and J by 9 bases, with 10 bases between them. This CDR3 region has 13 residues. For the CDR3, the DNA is TGTGCCAGCAGTTTAGATATTTTGGGTGAGCAGTTCTTC. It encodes CASSLDILGEQFF.

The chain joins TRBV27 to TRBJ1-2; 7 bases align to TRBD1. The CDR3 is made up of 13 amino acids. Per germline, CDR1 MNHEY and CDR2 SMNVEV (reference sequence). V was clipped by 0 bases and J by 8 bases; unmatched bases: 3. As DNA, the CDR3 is TGTGCCAGCAGTTTATCGAGGGGGCAGGGCTACACCTTC. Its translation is CASSLSRGQGYTF.

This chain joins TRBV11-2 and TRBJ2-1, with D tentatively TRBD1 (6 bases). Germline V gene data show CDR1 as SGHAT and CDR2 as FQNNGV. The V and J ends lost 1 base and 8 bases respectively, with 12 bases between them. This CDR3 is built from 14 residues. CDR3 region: CASSLGGQMDEQFF. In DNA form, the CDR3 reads TGTGCCAGCAGCTTAGGAGGACAGATGGATGAGCAGTTCTTC.

DNA for the CDR3: TGTGCCAGCAGTTACTCTTCCAGCATAAAGACCCAGTACTTC. It encodes CASSYSSSIKTQYF. J is TRBJ2-5 and V is TRBV6-5, with no clear D. The CDR3 extends over 14 amino acids. In germline, CDR1 is MNHEY, CDR2 SVGAGI. V was cut by 0 bases and J by 6 bases, with 11 bases left in between.

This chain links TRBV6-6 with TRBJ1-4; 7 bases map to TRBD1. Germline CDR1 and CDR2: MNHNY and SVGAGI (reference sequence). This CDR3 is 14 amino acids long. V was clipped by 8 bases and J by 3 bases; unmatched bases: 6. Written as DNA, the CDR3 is TGTGCCAGCGGTCGACAGGGTCCTAATGAAAAACTGTTTTTT. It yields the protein CASGRQGPNEKLFF.

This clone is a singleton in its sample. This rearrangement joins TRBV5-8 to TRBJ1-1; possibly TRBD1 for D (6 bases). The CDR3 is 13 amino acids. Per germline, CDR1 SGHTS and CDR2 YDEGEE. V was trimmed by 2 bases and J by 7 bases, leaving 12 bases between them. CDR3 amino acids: CASSLGGLSEAFF. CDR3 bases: TGTGCCAGCAGCTTAGGGGGTTTGAGTGAAGCTTTCTTT.

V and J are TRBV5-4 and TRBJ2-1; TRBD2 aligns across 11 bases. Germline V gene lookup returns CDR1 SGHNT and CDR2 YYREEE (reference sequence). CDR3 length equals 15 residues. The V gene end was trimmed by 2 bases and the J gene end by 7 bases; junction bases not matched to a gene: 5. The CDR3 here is CASSFSGRAGNEQFF. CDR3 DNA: TGTGCCAGCAGCTTTAGCGGGAGGGCCGGTAATGAGCAGTTCTTC.

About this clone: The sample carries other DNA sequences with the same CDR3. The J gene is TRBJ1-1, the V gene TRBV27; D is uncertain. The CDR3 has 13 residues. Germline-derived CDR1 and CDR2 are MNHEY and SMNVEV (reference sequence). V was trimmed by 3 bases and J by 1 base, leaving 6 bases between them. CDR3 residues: CASSLGRNTEAFF. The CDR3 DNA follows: TGTGCCAGCAGTTTGGGCAGGAACACTGAAGCTTTCTTT.